One and the same sample provided the 20 T cell receptor beta chains below, sequenced in a study of response to subunit inactivated influenza vaccine. TCRdb called the RT-PCR reads again in MiXCR, with one record for every CDR3 protein. The table lists about 500,000 distinct CDR3 sequences, approximately 7.8% of them singletons, with around 13% in the top ten. The sample here was PBMCs from blood, taken roughly 24 months after vaccination. Receptors originate from a man aged 45-69 years who received an inactivated influenza vaccine.

This clonotype was counted between two and nine times. This chain uses TRBV12-3 or TRBV12-4 with TRBJ2-3; perhaps D is TRBD1 or TRBD2 (6 bases each). The ends were cut back, 7 bases at V and 3 bases at J, with 14 bases in the middle. The CDR3 is made up of 14 amino acids. This CDR3 reads CASKLRGRTDTQYF. CDR3 DNA sequence: TGTGCCAGCAAACTACGGGGGCGAACAGATACGCAGTATTTT.

This clonotype was found a few times. The CDR3 sequence is CSASGTSGRSPTDTQYF. The CDR3 coding sequence is TGCAGTGCTAGCGGGACTAGCGGGAGGTCGCCCACAGATACGCAGTATTTT. V and J are TRBV20-1 and TRBJ2-3; 15 bases map to TRBD2. CDR3 length equals 17 residues. V shed 3 bases, J shed 2 bases, and the junction held 6 bases outside the gene matches. The germline V gene encodes CDR1 DFQATT and CDR2 SNEGSKA (reference sequence).

This clonotype showed up just a few times. This chain links TRBV7-8 with TRBJ2-7; maybe TRBD2 (5 bases). The V and J ends lost 5 bases and 4 bases respectively, with 12 bases between them. The germline V gene encodes CDR1 SGHVS and CDR2 FQNEAQ. This CDR3 has 13 residues. The CDR3 is CASSAGPGYEQYF. The CDR3 DNA follows: TGTGCCAGCAGCGCCGGCCCGGGGTACGAGCAGTACTTC.

This clonotype was counted only a few times. V is TRBV29-1 and J is TRBJ1-1, with D possibly being TRBD1 (6 bases). The CDR3 covers 13 residues. The V end lost 6 bases, the J end lost 5 bases, and 16 bases lay between the germline ends. Germline V gene lookup returns CDR1 SQVTM and CDR2 ANQGSEA. CDR3 DNA sequence: TGCAGCGTGGGAGGGGGGGCTGCGACTGAAGCTTTCTTT. Its translation: CSVGGGAATEAFF.

This clonotype was seen a handful of times. The chain is built from TRBV6-1 and TRBJ1-5; possible D gene TRBD1, 5 bases. CDR3 length equals 16 residues. V was pared by 5 bases and J by 7 bases, with 21 bases between. The germline gives CDR1 MNHNS, CDR2 SASEGT. CDR3 nucleotides: TGTGCCAGCAGTCATCGGGGGGACGTCCTTGGGCAGCCCCAGCATTTT. As protein: CASSHRGDVLGQPQHF.

This chain joins TRBV5-1 and TRBJ2-5; 7 nucleotides line up with TRBD1. The trim removed 5 bases at V and 7 bases at J, leaving 5 bases unmatched. The germline CDR1 and CDR2 sequences are SGHRS and YFSETQ. The CDR3 runs to 12 residues. DNA of the CDR3: TGCGCCAGCAGAGGGGGCGCAGGGACCCAGTACTTC. This codes for CASRGGAGTQYF.

This clonotype was detected only a few times. The rearrangement uses TRBV7-9 and TRBJ2-3; TRBD2 aligns across 9 bases. The CDR3 extends over 17 amino acids. Germline V gene data show CDR1 as SEHNR and CDR2 as FQNEAQ (reference sequence). V was pared by 5 bases and J by 2 bases, with 11 bases of the junction left unmatched. CDR3: CASSLRASGVTTDTQYF. CDR3 DNA: TGTGCCAGCAGCCTCCGGGCTAGCGGGGTAACCACAGATACGCAGTATTTT.

This clonotype was counted a few times. J is TRBJ1-4 and V is TRBV2; 7 bases fit TRBD1. CDR3 length: 15 amino acids. Germline-derived CDR1 and CDR2 are SNHLY and FYNNEI. With V trimmed by 5 bases and J by 4 bases, 7 bases remained unmatched. CDR3 amino acids: CASSSQGLDNEKLFF. CDR3 coding DNA: TGTGCCAGCAGTTCACAGGGGCTGGATAATGAAAAACTGTTTTTT.

This clonotype appeared many times. The chain employs TRBV4-2 and TRBJ2-1, with D perhaps TRBD1 (5 bases). V was shortened by 0 bases and J by 7 bases, with 19 bases between the two germline ends. Germline CDR1 is LGHNA and CDR2 is YNFKEQ. CDR3 length equals 17 residues. The CDR3 reads CASSQEGRPRASNEQFF. The CDR3 DNA reads TGTGCCAGCAGCCAAGAAGGTAGACCCAGGGCGTCAAATGAGCAGTTCTTC.

This clonotype was seen repeatedly, ten times or more. This chain links TRBV25-1 with TRBJ2-2; D remains ambiguous. The ends were cut back, 3 bases at V and 6 bases at J, with 11 bases in the middle. This CDR3 comprises 14 residues. Germline CDR1 is MGHDK and CDR2 is SYGVNS. CDR3 nucleotides: TGTGCCAGCAGTGAGGAAGGTATTCCCGGGGAGCTGTTTTTT. The encoded protein is CASSEEGIPGELFF.

The rearrangement uses TRBV4-1 and TRBJ2-7; D possibly matches TRBD1 or TRBD2 (5 bases each). This CDR3 comprises 14 residues. The V and J ends lost 3 bases and 3 bases respectively, with 12 bases between them. CDR1 and CDR2 (germline): MGHRA, YSYEKL. The chain's CDR3 is CASSQELGVYEQYF. For the CDR3, the DNA is TGCGCCAGCAGCCAGGAACTAGGGGTCTACGAGCAGTACTTC.

This clonotype was picked up a small number of times. The V and J genes are TRBV9 and TRBJ2-3; TRBD2 agrees at 13 bases. After removal of 4 bases from V and 3 bases from J, the junction contained 5 bases not matched to a gene. Germline assignment: CDR1 SGDLS and CDR2 YYNGEE. The CDR3 loop spans 16 amino acids. The CDR3 region is CASSSGLAGATDTQYF. The CDR3 DNA reads TGTGCCAGCAGCTCCGGACTAGCGGGGGCAACAGATACGCAGTATTTT.

The V call is TRBV5-1, the J call TRBJ2-5; D might be TRBD2 (6 bases). The CDR3 spans 15 residues. Germline lookup yields CDR1 SGHRS and CDR2 YFSETQ. V was clipped by 4 bases and J by 5 bases, with 18 bases between them. DNA of the CDR3: TGCGCCAGCAGCGGGCGCGGGGACGCGTTGGAGACCCAGTACTTC. Encoded protein: CASSGRGDALETQYF. The variable domain in full, with the rest retrieved from reference TRBV5-1 and TRBJ2-5, is KAGVTQTPRYLIKTRGQQVTLSCSPISGHRSVSWYQQTPGQGLQFLFEYFSETQRNKGNFPGRFSGRQFSNSRSEMNVSTLELGDSALYLCASSGRGDALETQYFGPGTRLLVL.

About this clonotype: At one boundary the junction diverges from the germline segment, which might be a read error. J is TRBJ1-2 and V is TRBV14; no clear D gene. Per the germline V gene, CDR1 is SGHDN and CDR2 is FVKESK. CDR3 length: 12 residues. The CDR3 nucleotides are TGTGCCAGCAGCCAAGAATGGAGAAAGCCCTCCTTC. This gives the protein CASSQEWRKPSF.

This clonotype was counted ten times or more. The chain carries TRBV5-1 and TRBJ2-7; 10 nucleotides agree with TRBD2. Germline CDR1 SGHRS, CDR2 YFSETQ. The CDR3 runs 15 residues. The J segment lost 3 bases and the V segment lost 1 base, leaving 4 bases of the junction unmatched. This CDR3 reads CASSLLAGAGYEQYF. In DNA form, the CDR3 reads TGCGCCAGCAGCTTGCTAGCGGGAGCTGGCTACGAGCAGTACTTC.

CDR3 DNA: TGTGCCACCAGAACAAGCGGGGGGGACTACAATGAGCAGTTCTTC. Protein sequence: CATRTSGGDYNEQFF. The rearrangement joins TRBV24-1 to TRBJ2-1; 10 nucleotides align to TRBD2. J gave up 3 bases and V 7 bases, and 5 bases lay outside the gene matches. Germline CDR1 KGHDR, CDR2 SFDVKD. The CDR3 runs 15 residues.

This clonotype showed up just a few times. This chain's CDR3 is CASTRDYAQETQYF. The CDR3 region has the DNA TGTGCCAGCACCCGGGACTACGCTCAAGAGACCCAGTACTTC. This chain links TRBV7-2 with TRBJ2-5, with TRBD2 identical over 7 bases. V was pared by 7 bases and J by 2 bases, with 7 bases of the junction left unmatched. Per the germline V gene, CDR1 is SGHTA and CDR2 is FQGNSA. The CDR3 totals 14 residues.

The V gene is TRBV7-2, the J gene TRBJ2-7; possibly TRBD1 for D (6 bases). This CDR3 comprises 15 residues. Germline CDR1 reads SGHTA; CDR2 reads FQGNSA. The V and J ends lost 3 bases and 6 bases respectively, with 18 bases between them. The CDR3 DNA sequence: TGTGCCAGCAGCTTGGGGGACAACCAAGTATCCGAGCAGTACTTC. It specifies CASSLGDNQVSEQYF.

The J gene is TRBJ1-5, the V gene TRBV7-2; D gene uncertain. CDR1 SGHTA and CDR2 FQGNSA come from the germline V gene. Trimming shortened V by 3 bases and J by 2 bases, and 8 bases separated the two germline ends. The CDR3 runs to 14 residues. CDR3 protein: CASSFFRGNQPQHF. CDR3 nucleotides: TGTGCCAGCAGCTTTTTTAGGGGCAATCAGCCCCAGCATTTT.

The CDR3 is CASSLTGRGDYEQYF. CDR3 nucleotide sequence: TGTGCCAGCAGTTTGACAGGTCGGGGGGACTACGAGCAGTACTTC. The chain recombines TRBV6-5 with TRBJ2-7, with D possibly matching TRBD2 (7 bases). The CDR3 is made up of 15 amino acids. From germline, CDR1 is MNHEY and CDR2 SVGAGI. V was trimmed by 4 bases and J by 3 bases, leaving 16 bases between them.